These T cell receptor beta chains were read from a single sample in a study of T-cell memory formation after mild COVID-19. MiXCR, applied by TCRdb to the 5' RACE reads, yields one record per CDR3 protein. Of hundreds of thousands of distinct CDR3 sequences detected, roughly 17% appear once; the ten largest clones hold approximately 3.6%. The sample was PBMCs or a T cell subset sorted from them (not recorded which). The receptor source for this set is a man between 18 and 29 years old who had mild COVID-19 (a few samples of this study predate the infection). Cell type and time point are not known. The CDR3 runs from the conserved cysteine through the conserved F or W. Each record gives: D gene, J gene, V gene, clone size, CDR3 length, CDR3 DNA, CDR3 protein. D genes are given only for firm matches. Size values are once, few and many counts, or a class for expanded clones, and some rows have none.

d_call: TRBD1; j_call: TRBJ2-3; v_call: TRBV7-8; clone_size: many; cdr3_length: 15; cdr3_nt: TGTGCCAGCAGCCCGCAGGGACAGGGGGCAGATACGCAGTATTTT; cdr3_aa: CASSPQGQGADTQYF
d_call: -; j_call: TRBJ1-5; v_call: TRBV12-3/TRBV12-4; clone_size: -; cdr3_length: 15; cdr3_nt: TGTGCCAGCAGCTTCGGACAGTTTAGCAATCAGCCCCAGCATTTT; cdr3_aa: CASSFGQFSNQPQHF
d_call: -; j_call: TRBJ1-1; v_call: TRBV12-3/TRBV12-4; clone_size: -; cdr3_length: 14; cdr3_nt: TGTGCCAGCAGTTTCTTGGGAGAGAACACTGAAGCTTTCTTT; cdr3_aa: CASSFLGENTEAFF
d_call: -; j_call: TRBJ1-1; v_call: TRBV12-3/TRBV12-4; clone_size: -; cdr3_length: 14; cdr3_nt: TGTGCCAGCAGACCAGACACAGCCGTGGTTGAAGCTTTCTTT; cdr3_aa: CASRPDTAVVEAFF
d_call: -; j_call: TRBJ1-4; v_call: TRBV6-1; clone_size: -; cdr3_length: 15; cdr3_nt: TGTGCCAGCAGACTCCCGGCCTATACGGGAGAAAAACTGTTTTTT; cdr3_aa: CASRLPAYTGEKLFF
d_call: -; j_call: TRBJ2-5; v_call: TRBV9; clone_size: few; cdr3_length: 13; cdr3_nt: TGTGCCAGCAGCTCCGGGACGCAAGAGACCCAGTACTTC; cdr3_aa: CASSSGTQETQYF
d_call: -; j_call: TRBJ1-2; v_call: TRBV6-6; clone_size: -; cdr3_length: 13; cdr3_nt: TGTGCCAGCAGTCCGAGGGTAATGGGTGGCTACACCTTC; cdr3_aa: CASSPRVMGGYTF
d_call: TRBD2; j_call: TRBJ2-5; v_call: TRBV7-2; clone_size: few; cdr3_length: 16; cdr3_nt: TGTGCCAGCAGCCCCGTCTGGGCGGGGGGATCAGAGACCCAGTACTTC; cdr3_aa: CASSPVWAGGSETQYF
d_call: TRBD1; j_call: TRBJ2-5; v_call: TRBV5-4; clone_size: -; cdr3_length: 13; cdr3_nt: TGTGCCAGCAGCTCGACAGGGTGGGAGACCCAGTACTTC; cdr3_aa: CASSSTGWETQYF
d_call: -; j_call: TRBJ2-1; v_call: TRBV7-7; clone_size: few; cdr3_length: 14; cdr3_nt: TGTGCTAGCAGCTTAGGGGGGTGGATGAATGAGCAGTTCTTC; cdr3_aa: CASSLGGWMNEQFF
d_call: -; j_call: TRBJ1-6; v_call: TRBV12-3/TRBV12-4; clone_size: few; cdr3_length: 16; cdr3_nt: TGTGCCAGCAGTTTACTGGCAGGGAACTATAATTCACCCCTCCACTTT; cdr3_aa: CASSLLAGNYNSPLHF
d_call: -; j_call: TRBJ2-3; v_call: TRBV5-1; clone_size: medium-sized; cdr3_length: 14; cdr3_nt: TGCGCCAGCAGCTTGGGGCTAGCGACAGATACGCAGTATTTT; cdr3_aa: CASSLGLATDTQYF
d_call: -; j_call: TRBJ2-1; v_call: TRBV11-2; clone_size: few; cdr3_length: 13; cdr3_nt: TGTGCCAGCAGCTTAGATTTCGACAATGAGCAGTTCTTC; cdr3_aa: CASSLDFDNEQFF
d_call: TRBD2; j_call: TRBJ2-2; v_call: TRBV7-9; clone_size: -; cdr3_length: 18; cdr3_nt: TGTGCCAGCAGCTTGAGCGCTGGCGGGGGGGCCAAGACCGGGGAGCTGTTTTTT; cdr3_aa: CASSLSAGGGAKTGELFF
d_call: -; j_call: TRBJ2-7; v_call: TRBV12-5; clone_size: -; cdr3_length: 14; cdr3_nt: TGTGCTAGTGGCACAATTGGGCAGGGCGACGAGCAGTACTTC; cdr3_aa: CASGTIGQGDEQYF
d_call: TRBD2; j_call: TRBJ2-3; v_call: TRBV7-2; clone_size: -; cdr3_length: 15; cdr3_nt: TGTGCCAGCAGTCCTAGCGGAAGCATGCCAGATACGCAGTATTTT; cdr3_aa: CASSPSGSMPDTQYF
d_call: -; j_call: TRBJ1-3; v_call: TRBV9; clone_size: few; cdr3_length: 13; cdr3_nt: TGTGCCAGCAGCGAGGGAGGACGGGGGACCATATATTTT; cdr3_aa: CASSEGGRGTIYF
d_call: -; j_call: TRBJ2-2; v_call: TRBV6-2/TRBV6-3; clone_size: few; cdr3_length: 17; cdr3_nt: TGTGCCAGCAGTGCCCCGGGGGGACAGGCCAACACCGGGGAGCTGTTTTTT; cdr3_aa: CASSAPGGQANTGELFF
d_call: TRBD1; j_call: TRBJ1-2; v_call: TRBV6-2/TRBV6-3; clone_size: -; cdr3_length: 13; cdr3_nt: TGTGCCAGCAGACGGGGGACAGGGGATGGCTACACCTTC; cdr3_aa: CASRRGTGDGYTF
d_call: -; j_call: TRBJ1-2; v_call: TRBV6-2/TRBV6-3; clone_size: -; cdr3_length: 12; cdr3_nt: TGTGCCAGCCAAAGATCCCACTATGGCTACACCTTC; cdr3_aa: CASQRSHYGYTF
d_call: TRBD2; j_call: TRBJ2-3; v_call: TRBV7-2; clone_size: few; cdr3_length: 15; cdr3_nt: TGTGCCAGCAGCTTACGGGGGACTAGCGGGGGAACGCAGTATTTT; cdr3_aa: CASSLRGTSGGTQYF
d_call: -; j_call: TRBJ1-5; v_call: TRBV7-9; clone_size: -; cdr3_length: 14; cdr3_nt: TGTGCCAGCAGCTTAGCACAGGGAAGTCAGCCCCAGCATTTT; cdr3_aa: CASSLAQGSQPQHF
d_call: -; j_call: TRBJ2-3; v_call: TRBV18; clone_size: -; cdr3_length: 16; cdr3_nt: TGTGCCAGCTCACCGGTCCTTGGGTCCCCCACAGATACGCAGTATTTT; cdr3_aa: CASSPVLGSPTDTQYF
d_call: TRBD2; j_call: TRBJ2-1; v_call: TRBV5-1; clone_size: once; cdr3_length: 15; cdr3_nt: TGCGCCAGCAGCTTCGGCGGGAGGGGGTACAATGAGCAGTTCTTC; cdr3_aa: CASSFGGRGYNEQFF
d_call: TRBD2; j_call: TRBJ2-1; v_call: TRBV3-1; clone_size: few; cdr3_length: 16; cdr3_nt: TGTGCCAGCAGCCGAACTAGCGGGGGCTTCTACAATGAGCAGTTCTTC; cdr3_aa: CASSRTSGGFYNEQFF
d_call: -; j_call: TRBJ1-6; v_call: TRBV6-5; clone_size: -; cdr3_length: 17; cdr3_nt: TGTGCCAGCAGTACCCGCTTGAAGTGGCAAACCAATTCACCCCTCCACTTT; cdr3_aa: CASSTRLKWQTNSPLHF
d_call: -; j_call: TRBJ1-2; v_call: TRBV5-6; clone_size: -; cdr3_length: 14; cdr3_nt: TGTGCCAGCAGCGTCATTAGGACAGCCTATGGCTACACCTTC; cdr3_aa: CASSVIRTAYGYTF
d_call: -; j_call: TRBJ2-3; v_call: TRBV4-2; clone_size: few; cdr3_length: 15; cdr3_nt: TGTGCCAGCAGCTCAGGGGGGGGCCGCGGGGATACGCAGTATTTT; cdr3_aa: CASSSGGGRGDTQYF
d_call: -; j_call: TRBJ1-4; v_call: TRBV4-3; clone_size: -; cdr3_length: 16; cdr3_nt: TGCGCCAGCAGCATGGGTGATATCCTTCAGGACGAAAAACTGTTTTTT; cdr3_aa: CASSMGDILQDEKLFF
d_call: -; j_call: TRBJ2-3; v_call: TRBV9; clone_size: -; cdr3_length: 14; cdr3_nt: TGTGCCAGCAGCGAGAGTGGGGCGGCAGATACGCAGTATTTT; cdr3_aa: CASSESGAADTQYF
d_call: TRBD2; j_call: TRBJ2-1; v_call: TRBV6-6; clone_size: -; cdr3_length: 15; cdr3_nt: TGTGCCAGCACAGCGAGCGGGGGGGCCAGAAGTGAGCAGTTCTTC; cdr3_aa: CASTASGGARSEQFF
d_call: -; j_call: TRBJ2-5; v_call: TRBV7-8; clone_size: -; cdr3_length: 14; cdr3_nt: TGTGCCAGCAACCTTGCCAGATACCAAGAGACCCAGTACTTC; cdr3_aa: CASNLARYQETQYF
d_call: -; j_call: TRBJ1-1; v_call: TRBV18; clone_size: few; cdr3_length: 15; cdr3_nt: TGTGCCAGCTCCGCGTGGGACCTCCGGGGCACTGAAGCTTTCTTT; cdr3_aa: CASSAWDLRGTEAFF
d_call: TRBD2; j_call: TRBJ2-3; v_call: TRBV3-1; clone_size: -; cdr3_length: 15; cdr3_nt: TGTGCCAGCAGCCAGCGTCTTGGACTAGCAGATACGCAGTATTTT; cdr3_aa: CASSQRLGLADTQYF
d_call: -; j_call: TRBJ2-5; v_call: TRBV18; clone_size: -; cdr3_length: 13; cdr3_nt: TGTGCCAGTTCCGGGACCCCAGAAGAGACCCAGTACTTC; cdr3_aa: CASSGTPEETQYF
d_call: TRBD1; j_call: TRBJ2-7; v_call: TRBV14; clone_size: few; cdr3_length: 16; cdr3_nt: TGTGCCAGCAGCCGCACCCCCGGGACAGGCTCCTACGAGCAGTACTTC; cdr3_aa: CASSRTPGTGSYEQYF
d_call: TRBD2; j_call: TRBJ2-1; v_call: TRBV20-1; clone_size: few; cdr3_length: 16; cdr3_nt: TGCAGTGCTAGTCCCTATACTAGCGGGTCCTACAATGAGCAGTTCTTC; cdr3_aa: CSASPYTSGSYNEQFF
d_call: -; j_call: TRBJ1-3; v_call: TRBV12-3/TRBV12-4; clone_size: -; cdr3_length: 15; cdr3_nt: TGTGCCAGCAGGCCACAGGCAAACTCTGGAAACACCATATATTTT; cdr3_aa: CASRPQANSGNTIYF
d_call: -; j_call: TRBJ2-5; v_call: TRBV10-3; clone_size: many; cdr3_length: 12; cdr3_nt: TGTGCCATCGCATACAGGGAAGAGACCCAGTACTTC; cdr3_aa: CAIAYREETQYF
d_call: -; j_call: TRBJ2-3; v_call: TRBV12-5; clone_size: -; cdr3_length: 15; cdr3_nt: TGTGCTAGTGGTGGGGCGCGTCCTAGCACAGATACGCAGTATTTT; cdr3_aa: CASGGARPSTDTQYF
d_call: -; j_call: TRBJ1-4; v_call: TRBV5-5; clone_size: few; cdr3_length: 14; cdr3_nt: TGTGCCAGCAGCTCGACAGACCTTAATGAAAAACTGTTTTTT; cdr3_aa: CASSSTDLNEKLFF
d_call: -; j_call: TRBJ1-1; v_call: TRBV28; clone_size: -; cdr3_length: 14; cdr3_nt: TGTGCCAGCAGCCCTCGACAGGCTGACCTTGAAGCTTTCTTT; cdr3_aa: CASSPRQADLEAFF
d_call: -; j_call: TRBJ2-7; v_call: TRBV5-1; clone_size: many; cdr3_length: 13; cdr3_nt: TGCGCCAGCAGCTTGATTACAGAAGACGAGCAGTACTTC; cdr3_aa: CASSLITEDEQYF
d_call: -; j_call: TRBJ2-6; v_call: TRBV7-2; clone_size: -; cdr3_length: 14; cdr3_nt: TGTGCCAGCAGCTTTATCTCCGGGGCCAACGTCCTGACTTTC; cdr3_aa: CASSFISGANVLTF
d_call: TRBD1; j_call: TRBJ2-5; v_call: TRBV29-1; clone_size: few; cdr3_length: 12; cdr3_nt: TGCAGCGTGGGTGACAGGGTAGAGACCCAGTACTTC; cdr3_aa: CSVGDRVETQYF
d_call: -; j_call: TRBJ2-1; v_call: TRBV4-1; clone_size: -; cdr3_length: 18; cdr3_nt: TGCGCCAGCAGCCAAGGCCCACTAATTGGGGGGACCGACAATGAGCAGTTCTTC; cdr3_aa: CASSQGPLIGGTDNEQFF
d_call: TRBD1; j_call: TRBJ2-3; v_call: TRBV12-5; clone_size: -; cdr3_length: 14; cdr3_nt: TGTGCTAGTGGTTCGCGGACAGGGGCAGATACGCAGTATTTT; cdr3_aa: CASGSRTGADTQYF
d_call: -; j_call: TRBJ1-2; v_call: TRBV9; clone_size: -; cdr3_length: 14; cdr3_nt: TGTGCCAGCAGCCCTCAACCGCTCACCTATGGCTACACCTTC; cdr3_aa: CASSPQPLTYGYTF
d_call: -; j_call: TRBJ1-1; v_call: TRBV6-6; clone_size: few; cdr3_length: 14; cdr3_nt: TGTGCCAGCAGCACGGGACCCGGGAACACTGAAGCTTTCTTT; cdr3_aa: CASSTGPGNTEAFF
d_call: -; j_call: TRBJ2-1; v_call: TRBV3-1; clone_size: few; cdr3_length: 15; cdr3_nt: TGTGCCAGCAGCCAAACAGTCGGGACCTACAATGAGCAGTTCTTC; cdr3_aa: CASSQTVGTYNEQFF
d_call: -; j_call: TRBJ1-2; v_call: TRBV10-3; clone_size: -; cdr3_length: 13; cdr3_nt: TGTGCCACCTTCGGGGGCTTCTCATATGGCTACACCTTC; cdr3_aa: CATFGGFSYGYTF
d_call: TRBD2; j_call: TRBJ2-5; v_call: TRBV5-1; clone_size: -; cdr3_length: 17; cdr3_nt: TGCGCCAGCAGCACGGGACTAGCGGGGTCAGGTCAAGAGACCCAGTACTTC; cdr3_aa: CASSTGLAGSGQETQYF
d_call: TRBD2; j_call: TRBJ2-5; v_call: TRBV5-1; clone_size: many; cdr3_length: 17; cdr3_nt: TGCGCCAGCAGCCGAGGACAGGGACTAGCGGGGTTAGAGACCCAGTACTTC; cdr3_aa: CASSRGQGLAGLETQYF
d_call: TRBD1; j_call: TRBJ1-5; v_call: TRBV6-2/TRBV6-3; clone_size: few; cdr3_length: 15; cdr3_nt: TGTGCCAGCAGCCGCGTCCCGGGACAGGGACAGCCCCAGCATTTT; cdr3_aa: CASSRVPGQGQPQHF
d_call: -; j_call: TRBJ1-4; v_call: TRBV7-2; clone_size: few; cdr3_length: 14; cdr3_nt: TGTGCCAGCAGCTTCGGGGCACCTAATGAAAAACTGTTTTTT; cdr3_aa: CASSFGAPNEKLFF
d_call: -; j_call: TRBJ1-1; v_call: TRBV7-2; clone_size: many; cdr3_length: 13; cdr3_nt: TGTGCCAGCAGCTTAAACAGGAACACTGAAGCTTTCTTT; cdr3_aa: CASSLNRNTEAFF
d_call: -; j_call: TRBJ1-1; v_call: TRBV11-2; clone_size: many; cdr3_length: 14; cdr3_nt: TGTGCCAGCAGCTTAGCCCCGACAGCTACTGAAGCTTTCTTT; cdr3_aa: CASSLAPTATEAFF
d_call: TRBD1; j_call: TRBJ1-6; v_call: TRBV7-3; clone_size: many; cdr3_length: 14; cdr3_nt: TGTGCCAGCAGTTCGGGACAGGCTAATTCACCCCTCCACTTT; cdr3_aa: CASSSGQANSPLHF
d_call: -; j_call: TRBJ2-7; v_call: TRBV5-1; clone_size: -; cdr3_length: 14; cdr3_nt: TGCGCCAGTGCAGGAAACGAGGCGCTCTACGAGCAGTACTTC; cdr3_aa: CASAGNEALYEQYF